This T cell receptor (beta chain) was recorded in a study of blood T cell repertoires in COVID-19. Looking at the study overall: Specimens from acute and convalescent COVID-19 originated in the United States, Italy and Spain.

V lost 0 bases to trimming and J lost 4 bases, with 5 bases between them. Germline CDR1 reads SGHRS; CDR2 reads YFSETQ. The CDR3 has 13 amino acids. As handled by the study authors: How many nucleated cells were present was estimated from reference gene primer amplification. The data were produced by immunoSEQ multiplex PCR, yet TCRdb's version contains in-frame clones alone and is incomplete. Clone size and the V and J calls come from that table; the DNA yielded D and trimming. There are more than 120,000 clones in the sample; roughly 84% occur only once, and 3.5% to 5% lies in the top ten. This clone occurred a few times.

This clonotype was obtained from a man aged 50 to 60 in a cohort exposed to, infected with or recovered from COVID-19 (not recorded which). Material: PBMCs or T cells enriched from blood (not recorded which). The chain uses TRBV5-1 and TRBJ2-1; D is unclear. In DNA, the CDR3 is TGCGCCAGCAGCTTGGAATATTACAATGAGCAGTTCTTC. Translating it yields CASSLEYYNEQFF.